Listed below are T cell receptor beta chains from one sample, sequenced in a study of T-cell reconstitution after alpha-beta-depleted transplantation in children. TCRdb reprocessed the PCR reads with MiXCR, giving one entry per CDR3 protein. Among 250,000 to 400,000 distinct CDR3 sequences listed, 23% were seen once. The sample here was PBMCs, mostly from graft donor cells, taken 180 days after TCRalphabeta/CD19-depleted stem cell transplant. These receptors were taken from a male patient aged 10-17 years who had a stem cell transplant for acute lymphoblastic leukemia, so the T cells may come from the graft donor. CDR3s include the opening cysteine and the closing phenylalanine or tryptophan. D genes are given only for firm matches. The listing skips clone size in some rows; elsewhere it reads once, few, many or a size class.

j_call clone_size v_call d_call cdr3_nt cdr3_aa
TRBJ2-2 few TRBV5-1 - TGCGCCAGCAGTATCCTAGCCCTGAACACCGGGGAGCTGTTTTTT CASSILALNTGELFF
TRBJ2-2 few TRBV6-5 - TGTGCCAGCAAACGGCGCACCGGGGAGCTGTTTTTT CASKRRTGELFF
TRBJ2-7 - TRBV6-5 - TGTGCCAGCAGCACCGAGTTCTACGAGCAGTACTTC CASSTEFYEQYF
TRBJ2-1 - TRBV4-1 - TGCGCCAGCAGCCTCCTTAAGGGCTCCTACAATGAGCAGTTCTTC CASSLLKGSYNEQFF
TRBJ2-5 many TRBV20-1 - TGCAGTGCTAGAAATTGGCGGGAGACCCAGTACTTC CSARNWRETQYF
TRBJ2-7 - TRBV19 - TGTGCCAGTAGCGGGAAGGGCATTTACAGCGAGCAGTACTTC CASSGKGIYSEQYF
TRBJ2-4 - TRBV5-4 - TGTGCCAGCGGTATTGAGGGCCGCGACAAAAACATTCAGTACTTC CASGIEGRDKNIQYF
TRBJ2-5 - TRBV18 - TGTGCCAGCTCAATGAGACTAGGAGAGACCCAGTACTTC CASSMRLGETQYF
TRBJ2-4 few TRBV5-5 TRBD1 TGTGCCAGCAGCTTGGGAGAAGACAGGGCTAAAAACATTCAGTACTTC CASSLGEDRAKNIQYF
TRBJ1-6 few TRBV28 - TGTGCCAGTTCGCCTGGCGGGAGCTCCTATAATTCACCCCTCCACTTT CASSPGGSSYNSPLHF
TRBJ2-1 once TRBV20-1 TRBD2 TGCAGTGCTAGAAACTGGCTAGCGGCTACTTACAATGAGCAGTTCTTC CSARNWLAATYNEQFF
TRBJ2-7 many TRBV28 - TGTGCCAGCAGTAGGACAGCCTACGAGCAGTACTTC CASSRTAYEQYF
TRBJ2-1 - TRBV5-1 - TGCGCCAGCTCCCCCGGCCCCCCGGACAGCGTATCCTACAATGAGCAGTTCTTC CASSPGPPDSVSYNEQFF
TRBJ2-7 few TRBV5-1 - TGCGCCAGCAGCTTCCCCGAGACAGGCATGATCTACGAGCAGTACTTC CASSFPETGMIYEQYF
TRBJ1-3 - TRBV6-2/TRBV6-3 - TGTGCCAGCAGTTATCAGTTCGGAACTGGAAACACCATATATTTT CASSYQFGTGNTIYF
TRBJ2-3 - TRBV9 - TGTGCCAGCAGCGTACTGCCGGGGGGCCCAGATACGCAGTATTTT CASSVLPGGPDTQYF
TRBJ2-7 - TRBV7-9 TRBD2 TGTGCCAGCAGCTATGACCGGACTAGCAGCTACGAGCAGTACTTC CASSYDRTSSYEQYF
TRBJ2-1 - TRBV4-1 TRBD2 TGCGCCAGCAGCCAAGCCCCCGGGACTAGCGGGGAGCAGTTCTTC CASSQAPGTSGEQFF